Listed below are T cell receptor beta chains from one sample, sequenced in a study of blood T cell repertoires in COVID-19. Sequencing was performed with immunoSEQ multiplex PCR; in TCRdb, only in-frame clones are kept and a portion is missing. The table includes 150,000 to 200,000 clones, about nine tenths detected once. Sequenced sample: peripheral blood. The origin of the receptors is a man in his sixties with acute or convalescent COVID-19. Each CDR3 is given with its conserved first and last residue. Fields, in order: clone size, V gene, J gene, D gene, CDR3 length, CDR3 protein, CDR3 DNA. The D gene is left open where the match is weak. Clone sizes are given selectively: once, few, many, or a class where the clone is expanded.

-,TRBV14,TRBJ2-2,-,17,CASSQDDRDKNTGELFF,TGTGCCAGCAGCCAAGATGACCGGGACAAGAACACCGGGGAGCTGTTTTTT
-,TRBV18,TRBJ2-4,TRBD1,15,CASSRSGGVKNIQYF,TGTGCCAGCTCACGATCAGGGGGCGTCAAAAACATTCAGTACTTC
few,TRBV6-5,TRBJ2-2,-,14,CASSYTREFGELFF,TGTGCCAGCAGTTACACTAGGGAGTTCGGGGAGCTGTTTTTT
-,TRBV5-1,TRBJ1-4,-,16,CASSLAPGDQGEKLFF,TGCGCCAGCAGCTTGGCCCCGGGGGATCAGGGTGAAAAACTGTTTTTT
-,TRBV6-2/TRBV6-3,TRBJ1-6,-,18,CASSPFGAGSSYNSPLHF,TGTGCCAGCAGCCCTTTTGGGGCCGGGAGCTCCTATAATTCACCCCTCCACTTT
-,TRBV7-3,TRBJ2-2,-,12,CASSRGTGELFF,TGTGCCAGCAGCCGGGGCACCGGGGAGCTGTTTTTT
-,TRBV30,TRBJ2-1,TRBD2,14,CAWSVLGGGARQFF,TGTGCCTGGAGTGTACTGGGGGGAGGGGCCCGGCAGTTCTTC
-,TRBV28,TRBJ2-1,-,13,CASSSGLYNEQFF,TGTGCCAGCAGTTCAGGCCTCTACAATGAGCAGTTCTTC
-,TRBV9,TRBJ1-1,TRBD1,14,CASSSTGVNTEAFF,TGTGCCAGCAGCTCCACAGGGGTGAACACTGAAGCTTTCTTT
-,TRBV7-2,TRBJ2-4,TRBD2,16,CASSFRGGVGRNIQYF,TGTGCCAGCAGCTTTAGGGGAGGGGTTGGAAGAAACATTCAGTACTTC
-,TRBV6-1,TRBJ2-1,TRBD2,16,CASSERTSGAYNEQFF,TGTGCCAGCAGTGAACGCACTAGCGGGGCCTACAATGAGCAGTTCTTC
-,TRBV24-1,TRBJ2-1,TRBD2,14,CATRTSGSGDEQFF,TGTGCCACCCGGACTAGCGGGAGTGGGGATGAGCAGTTCTTC
-,TRBV7-2,TRBJ1-1,TRBD1,14,CASSWGQLNTEAFF,TGTGCCAGCAGCTGGGGACAGCTAAACACTGAAGCTTTCTTT
-,TRBV2,TRBJ1-5,-,15,CASRMYTGGNQPQHF,TGTGCCAGCAGGATGTACACGGGAGGCAATCAGCCCCAGCATTTT
few,TRBV18,TRBJ2-1,TRBD1,17,CASSPGRGLQGYNEQFF,TGTGCCAGCTCACCCGGTCGAGGGCTACAGGGGTACAATGAGCAGTTCTTC
-,TRBV29-1,TRBJ1-1,-,11,CSGEETTEAFF,TGCAGCGGCGAGGAAACGACTGAAGCTTTCTTT
-,TRBV6-5,TRBJ2-1,TRBD2,15,CASRTGLAGYNEQFF,TGTGCCAGCAGGACTGGACTAGCGGGTTACAATGAGCAGTTCTTC
-,TRBV27,TRBJ1-2,-,13,CASSLQGNYGYTF,TGTGCCAGCAGTTTGCAGGGGAACTATGGCTACACCTTC